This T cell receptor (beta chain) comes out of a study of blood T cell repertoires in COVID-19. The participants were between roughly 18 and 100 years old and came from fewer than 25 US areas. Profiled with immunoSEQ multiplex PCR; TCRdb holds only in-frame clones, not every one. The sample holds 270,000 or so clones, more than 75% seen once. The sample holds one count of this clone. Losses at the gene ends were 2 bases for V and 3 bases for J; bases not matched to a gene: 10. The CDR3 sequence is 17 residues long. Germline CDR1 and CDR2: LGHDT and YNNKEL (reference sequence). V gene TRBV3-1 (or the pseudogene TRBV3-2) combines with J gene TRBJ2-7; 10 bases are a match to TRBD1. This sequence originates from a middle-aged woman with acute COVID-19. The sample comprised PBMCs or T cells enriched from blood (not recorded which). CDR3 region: CASSQPGRRDRGYEQYF. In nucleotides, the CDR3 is TGTGCCAGCAGCCAACCGGGCCGCCGGGACAGGGGCTACGAGCAGTACTTC.